The entry below describes one TCR beta chain. With 7 bases removed from V and 10 bases from J, the gap between germline ends came to 14 bases. The germline gives CDR1 SNHLY, CDR2 FYNNEI. The CDR3 has 12 amino acids. PCR amplification relied on 60 Vbeta primers (plus 13 Jbeta primers). The protocol was immunoSEQ multiplex PCR, while the TCRdb copy is restricted to in-frame clones and leaves out a portion. This repertoire shows approximately 85,000 clones, 75% to 90% found once; its top ten account for 32%. The source of the sample is a study of cytomegalovirus exposure and HLA in healthy donors. The origin of this receptor is a man between 45 and 60 years old in good health and CMV-seropositive. The sample taken for sequencing was PBMCs. The chain uses TRBV2 and TRBJ2-1; D is uncertain. The CDR3 coding sequence is TGTGCCAGCATCTGGCGGCCGCCAGAGCAGTTCTTC. The encoded protein is CASIWRPPEQFF.